This T cell receptor beta chain comes out of a study of regulatory T cells in long-lasting Graves disease. Study findings and constraints: The study found persistent patients shared more public clonotypes (roughly 2,600) than new patients (nearly 1,000).

Sample time point: persistent/refractory GD, antithyroid drugs over 5 years with positive TRAb. RNA extracted from PBMCs served as the sequencing template. Patients met American Thyroid Association criteria for Graves' disease. A peripheral blood sample, around 8.6 milliliters in volume, was drawn into EDTA tubes. This clonotype came up many times. Its antigen is unidentified. V shed 4 bases and J 9 bases; nucleotides not matched to a gene: 16. CDR1 is MNHEY, CDR2 SMNVEV, per germline (reference sequence). The CDR3 is made up of 18 amino acids. According to the study, TCR beta libraries were built with iRepertoire HTBI primers and CDR3-region Arm-PCR. Per the original data handling: Identification across samples found approximately 60 TRBV and some 13 TRBJ segments. MiXCR was run by TCRdb on the multiplex PCR reads, yielding one entry per CDR3 protein. These V and J calls are TCRdb output, not the study's own analysis. This table has more than 350,000 distinct CDR3 sequences, 21% appearing once.

This receptor was obtained from a female donor with Graves disease. This chain uses TRBV27 with TRBJ1-6; 9 bases fit TRBD1. The specimen was peripheral blood mononuclear cells (PBMCs), collected when the disease was refractory, from a patient treated with antithyroid drugs. The CDR3, as DNA: TGTGCCAGCAGTTCGTTGCTCGTATCGGGACAGGGTTCTTCACCCCTCCACTTT. Translating it yields CASSSLLVSGQGSSPLHF.